A single sample is the source of the 21 T cell receptor beta chains below, sequenced in a study of regulatory T cells in long-lasting Graves disease. CDR3 regions were amplified by Arm-PCR using iRepertoire HTBI primers to build TCR beta libraries. TCRdb re-derived calls from the multiplex PCR reads in MiXCR, one entry per CDR3 protein. The sample lists hundreds of thousands of distinct CDR3 sequences, under 25% seen once, with roughly 6.9% in the top ten. Time point of the sample: persistent/refractory GD, antithyroid drugs over 5 years with positive TRAb. Preparation of the TCR library used RNA extracted from PBMCs. The sequencing here drew on peripheral blood mononuclear cells (PBMCs), taken when the disease was refractory, from a patient treated with antithyroid drugs. These receptors were collected from a female donor with Graves disease.

Many counts were recorded for this clonotype. This chain links TRBV3-1 with TRBJ1-3; 8 bases line up with TRBD1. Germline V gene lookup returns CDR1 LGHDT and CDR2 YNNKEL (reference sequence). The CDR3 consists of 15 residues. V lost 2 bases and J lost 3; bases outside the gene matches: 3. DNA of the CDR3: TGTGCCAGCAGCCAACCAGGGGGCCGTGGAAACACCATATATTTT. Its protein is CASSQPGGRGNTIYF.

This clonotype was seen only a few times. The rearrangement uses TRBV5-5 and TRBJ2-5; a weak D match, TRBD2 (5 bases). This CDR3 contains 15 residues. V dropped 0 bases and J dropped 5 bases, with 14 bases sitting between them. The germline gives CDR1 SGHKS, CDR2 YYEKEE (reference sequence). CDR3 in DNA: TGTGCCAGCAGCTTGGCCCCGAGGGCGTGGGAGACCCAGTACTTC. Amino acids: CASSLAPRAWETQYF.

The chain employs TRBV7-6 and TRBJ2-2, with 11 bases matching TRBD2. Per the germline V gene, CDR1 is SGHVS and CDR2 is FNYEAQ. The V gene end was trimmed by 1 base and the J gene end by 1 base; junction bases not matched to a gene: 8. The CDR3 is 19 residues long. The CDR3 reads CASSLGASGGTRNTGELFF. The DNA for the CDR3 is TGTGCCAGCAGCTTAGGCGCTAGCGGGGGGACCAGGAACACCGGGGAGCTGTTTTTT.

The chain has TRBV12-3 or TRBV12-4 and TRBJ2-7; 10 bases align to TRBD2. The CDR3 runs to 24 residues. J lost 3 bases, V lost 2 bases, and 31 bases had no gene match. In DNA form, the CDR3 reads TGTGCCAGCAGTTTAACTCCCTCAGGGGGCCAGGGCTGGGTAGCGGGGGGATCTATCTACGAGCAGTACTTC. This translates into CASSLTPSGGQGWVAGGSIYEQYF.

The rearrangement joins TRBV30 to TRBJ2-7; a possible D gene is TRBD2 (6 bases). The V gene lost 2 bases and the J gene lost 3 bases, with 11 bases spanning the gap. CDR1 and CDR2 from the germline V gene are GTSNPN and SVGIG (reference sequence). This CDR3 contains 13 residues. CDR3 residues: CAWSRELLYEQYF. The CDR3 DNA reads TGTGCCTGGAGTCGGGAGTTACTCTACGAGCAGTACTTC.

For this clonotype: An end of the junction does not agree with germline; a read error may underlie this. The rearrangement uses TRBV11-2 and TRBJ2-7; D call uncertain. This CDR3 spans 12 amino acids. Germline lookup yields CDR1 SGHAT and CDR2 FQNNGV. The CDR3 nucleotides read TGTGCCGGCAGCTTAGGCAACTACGAGCAGTACTTC. It translates to CAGSLGNYEQYF.

J is TRBJ2-3 and V is TRBV10-1; weak D call: TRBD2 (5 bases). Trimming removed 2 bases from V and 1 base from J, with 16 bases in between. Germline V gives CDR1 WNHNN, CDR2 SYGVQD (reference sequence). The CDR3 spans 17 residues. The CDR3 region is CASSEPNTSVGTDTQYF. Written as DNA, the CDR3 is TGCGCCAGCAGTGAGCCAAACACTAGTGTCGGCACAGATACGCAGTATTTT.

This clonotype was counted ten times or more. The genes are TRBV7-9 and TRBJ1-2, with TRBD1 matching over 7 bases. The germline gives CDR1 SEHNR, CDR2 FQNEAQ (reference sequence). J was trimmed by 10 bases and V by 5 bases; bases with no gene match: 10. CDR3 size: 13 residues. The CDR3 protein is CASSVEMTGTYTF. CDR3 DNA: TGTGCCAGCAGCGTCGAGATGACAGGGACCTACACCTTC.

This chain joins TRBV20-1 and TRBJ2-7; 7 bases match TRBD1. The CDR3 sequence is 13 residues long. Trimming cost V 5 bases and J 2 bases; bases outside gene matches: 6. CDR1 is DFQATT and CDR2 is SNEGSKA in the germline V gene (reference sequence). DNA for the CDR3: TGCAGTGCTGAACAGGGGAAAACCTACGAGCAGTACTTC. Amino acid sequence: CSAEQGKTYEQYF.

The CDR3 nucleotides read TGCAGTGCTCACCGGACACACTCCTACGAGCAGTACTTC. It translates to CSAHRTHSYEQYF. The chain joins TRBV20-1 to TRBJ2-7; D may be TRBD1 (5 bases). Per the germline V gene, CDR1 is DFQATT and CDR2 is SNEGSKA (reference sequence). Trimming cost V 5 bases and J 0 bases, with 11 bases left between them. The CDR3 totals 13 residues.

V usage is TRBV27 and J usage is TRBJ1-1; 8 bases are shared with TRBD1. V was clipped by 7 bases and J by 1 base; unmatched bases: 11. Germline lookup yields CDR1 MNHEY and CDR2 SMNVEV (reference sequence). CDR3 length: 16 amino acids. CDR3 nucleotide sequence: TGTGCCAGCACCCTGATCGGGACAGGCGGGAACACTGAAGCTTTCTTT. Translation gives CASTLIGTGGNTEAFF.

This clonotype showed up just a few times. The genes are TRBV29-1 and TRBJ2-6, with D possibly matching TRBD1 (5 bases). CDR1 is SQVTM and CDR2 is ANQGSEA in the germline V gene. The CDR3 covers 14 residues. V gave up 5 bases and J gave up 4 bases, with 12 bases separating them. CDR3 sequence: CSVSQGTGANVLTF. The DNA of the CDR3 is TGCAGCGTTTCCCAGGGCACCGGGGCCAACGTCCTGACTTTC.

This clonotype was detected many times. The chain couples TRBV6-2 or TRBV6-3 to TRBJ2-7, with D perhaps TRBD1 or TRBD2 (6 bases each). The germline V gene has CDR1 MNHEY and CDR2 SVGEGT. The V end lost 8 bases, the J end lost 4 bases, and 24 bases lay between the germline ends. This CDR3 is 16 amino acids long. CDR3 in DNA: TGTGCCAGCGCCGAAGTCGGGGGCTTAAGTAGGTACGAGCAGTACTTC. Translated: CASAEVGGLSRYEQYF.

V is TRBV3-1 and J is TRBJ2-7, with TRBD2 as a possible D gene (6 bases). Germline V gene lookup returns CDR1 LGHDT and CDR2 YNNKEL (reference sequence). V gave up 3 bases and J gave up 7 bases, with 10 bases separating them. The CDR3 has 12 amino acids. As DNA, the CDR3 is TGTGCCAGCAGCCACACTAGCCGGGAGCAGTACTTC. Amino acid sequence: CASSHTSREQYF.

This clonotype was observed at least ten times. The chain couples TRBV2 to TRBJ1-2; 8 bases line up with TRBD1. This CDR3 has 14 amino acids. Germline CDR1 is SNHLY and CDR2 is FYNNEI. With V trimmed by 5 bases and J by 6 bases, 8 bases remained unmatched. CDR3: CASSRTGRSDGYTF. The CDR3 DNA sequence: TGTGCCAGCAGTCGGACAGGGAGGTCGGATGGCTACACCTTC.

This chain connects TRBV15 to TRBJ2-7; TRBD2 might be the D (6 bases). Per the germline V gene, CDR1 is LNHNV and CDR2 is YYDKDF (reference sequence). Trimming cost V 1 base and J 2 bases, with 9 bases left between them. This CDR3 comprises 14 residues. CDR3 protein: CATSRGREAYEQYF. CDR3 DNA: TGTGCCACCAGCAGAGGGCGGGAAGCCTACGAGCAGTACTTC.

This clonotype appeared a few times. The chain employs TRBV14 and TRBJ2-5, with 10 bases matching TRBD2. The CDR3 runs 18 residues. J lost 2 bases, V lost 1 base, and 10 bases had no gene match. Germline V gene lookup returns CDR1 SGHDN and CDR2 FVKESK. DNA of the CDR3: TGTGCCAGCAGCCAAGCCCTGGTGGCTAGCGGGGGACAAGAGACCCAGTACTTC. Its protein is CASSQALVASGGQETQYF.

V usage is TRBV28 and J usage is TRBJ2-1; 7 bases agree with TRBD2. This CDR3 region has 12 residues. The germline V gene has CDR1 MDHEN and CDR2 SYDVKM. The junction had 7 bases not matched to a gene; V was cut back by 8 bases and J by 9 bases. The CDR3 region has the DNA TGTGCCAGCTCCTGGGGGGGGAGTGAGCAGTTCTTC. It translates to CASSWGGSEQFF.

The chain is built from TRBV3-1 and TRBJ2-1, with 12 nucleotides matching TRBD2. Germline V gene data show CDR1 as LGHDT and CDR2 as YNNKEL (reference sequence). CDR3 length: 17 amino acids. After removal of 3 bases from V and 0 bases from J, the junction contained 3 bases not matched to a gene. The DNA for the CDR3 is TGTGCCAGCAGCCATGGACTAGCGGGGCCCTCCTACAATGAGCAGTTCTTC. It translates to CASSHGLAGPSYNEQFF.

J is TRBJ1-3 and V is TRBV11-2, with 7 bases aligning to TRBD1. CDR3 length: 15 residues. In germline, CDR1 is SGHAT, CDR2 FQNNGV. Trimming at V came to 4 bases and at J to 5 bases, leaving 8 bases not matched to a gene. As DNA, the CDR3 is TGTGCCAGCAGCTCGGAGGAACAGGGGAGAAACACCATATATTTT. Translating it yields CASSSEEQGRNTIYF.

Many counts were recorded for this clonotype. The gene calls are TRBV28 and TRBJ1-2; the D is unclear. V was shortened by 6 bases and J by 6 bases, with 14 bases between the two germline ends. Germline lookup yields CDR1 MDHEN and CDR2 SYDVKM. This CDR3 spans 13 amino acids. The CDR3 region is CASSLAAGDGYTF. CDR3 DNA sequence: TGTGCCAGCAGCTTAGCGGCAGGTGATGGCTACACCTTC.